This entry lists 10 T cell receptor beta chains sequenced from one sample in a study of CD8 T cells in Susac syndrome (dated by TCRdb to the late 2010s). Libraries were made using the immunoSEQ multiplex PCR assay. RNA was extracted using the RNeasy kit, and roughly 0.45 to 1 microgram was reverse transcribed with random hexamers. TCRdb applied fastp at Q25 and MiXCR to the public reads, then kept only in-frame beta chains. When rows share a CDR3 protein, they turn into one entry using the most common DNA and genes. Counted in this sample were some 90,000 distinct CDR3 sequences; 90% to 95% of them appeared once. The top ten clonotypes cover around 0.31% of the sample. Sequences were obtained from CD8+ T cells from PBMCs. These receptors all come from a human donor in good health.

The CDR3 bases are TGTGCCAGCAGCTTAGCCGGGACTACTTCAGATACGCAGTATTTT. Translated, it gives CASSLAGTTSDTQYF. The chain is built from TRBV7-3 and TRBJ2-3; 7 bases align to TRBD2. Germline V gene data show CDR1 as SGHTA and CDR2 as FQGTGA. The CDR3 is 15 residues long. The J segment lost 4 bases and the V segment lost 2 bases, leaving 6 bases of the junction unmatched.

The chain employs TRBV29-1 and TRBJ2-7; 10 nucleotides line up with TRBD1. The CDR3 totals 15 residues. The V and J ends lost 5 bases and 3 bases, in that order; junction bases with no gene match: 10. The germline CDR1 and CDR2 sequences are SQVTM and ANQGSEA. The chain's CDR3 is CSVKIDRGLIYEQYF. CDR3 coding DNA: TGCAGCGTTAAAATCGACAGGGGGCTCATCTACGAGCAGTACTTC.

This sequence joins TRBV7-8 and TRBJ1-1, with 9 bases fitting TRBD1. Unmatched junction bases numbered 9, after V lost 5 bases and J lost 2 bases. Germline V CDR1 and CDR2: SGHVS, FQNEAQ. This CDR3 has 16 amino acids. CDR3 loop: CASSHLQGAGNTEAFF. CDR3 DNA sequence: TGTGCCAGCAGCCACCTACAGGGGGCAGGAAACACTGAAGCTTTCTTT.

The gene calls are TRBV4-2 and TRBJ1-4; the D is unclear. V was pared by 1 base and J by 0 bases, with 3 bases between. CDR1 LGHNA and CDR2 YNFKEQ come from the germline V gene. The length of the CDR3 is 14 residues. This chain's CDR3 is CASSQVATNEKLFF. DNA of the CDR3: TGTGCCAGCAGCCAAGTTGCAACTAATGAAAAACTGTTTTTT.

This chain links TRBV13 with TRBJ2-6, with TRBD1 matching over 8 bases. V dropped 0 bases and J dropped 0; count of bases not matched to a gene: 4. Germline V gene sequence: CDR1 PRHDT, CDR2 FYEKMQ (reference sequence). The CDR3 consists of 18 residues. The CDR3 nucleotides read TGTGCCAGCAGCTTAGGATCGGGGACAGGCTCTGGGGCCAACGTCCTGACTTTC. Translating gives CASSLGSGTGSGANVLTF.

This clonotype was detected only a few times. This chain uses TRBV29-1 with TRBJ1-1; the D gene is possibly TRBD1 (6 bases). V gave up 7 bases and J gave up 3 bases, with 15 bases separating them. The V gene's germline CDR1 is SQVTM and CDR2 ANQGSEA. The CDR3 is 13 residues long. This CDR3 is CSGWGGLDTEAFF. The CDR3 DNA is TGCAGCGGTTGGGGGGGGCTGGACACTGAAGCTTTCTTT.

CDR3 sequence (DNA): TGTGCCAGCAGCCCGTCGCGGGGGAGCTCCTACGAGCAGTACTTC. It yields the protein CASSPSRGSSYEQYF. The chain has TRBV9 and TRBJ2-7, with 7 bases matching TRBD2. Trimming removed 4 bases from V and 0 bases from J; junction bases left unmatched: 7. The CDR3 spans 15 residues. Germline V CDR1 and CDR2: SGDLS, YYNGEE.

The chain recombines TRBV7-9 with TRBJ2-1; 8 positions match TRBD2. Germline CDR1 is SEHNR and CDR2 is FQNEAQ (reference sequence). This CDR3 contains 15 residues. J gave up 3 bases and V 5 bases, and 6 bases lay outside the gene matches. The CDR3 spells CASSPTGGLYNEQFF. The CDR3 region has the DNA TGTGCCAGCAGCCCGACGGGGGGGCTCTACAATGAGCAGTTCTTC.

V is TRBV5-6 and J is TRBJ1-5; tentative D call: TRBD1 (5 bases). Trimming removed 1 base at V and 7 bases at J, with 6 bases between. The CDR3 is 12 residues long. Germline V lookup: CDR1 SGHDT, CDR2 YYEEEE. As DNA, the CDR3 is TGTGCCAGCAGCTTGAAGGGGCAGCCCCAGCATTTT. This encodes CASSLKGQPQHF. The full variable domain, with the rest looked up from reference TRBV5-6 and TRBJ1-5, is DAGVTQSPTHLIKTRGQQVTLRCSPKSGHDTVSWYQQALGQGPQFIFQYYEEEERQRGNFPDRFSGHQFPNYSSELNVNALLLGDSALYLCASSLKGQPQHFGDGTRLSIL.

The chain has TRBV13 and TRBJ2-7; 12 bases fit TRBD1. In germline, CDR1 is PRHDT, CDR2 FYEKMQ (reference sequence). The CDR3 totals 15 residues. Losses at the gene ends were 5 bases for V and 5 bases for J; bases not matched to a gene: 7. The CDR3 DNA reads as TGTGCCAGCAGCCCCCGGGGACAGGGGGCCCACGAGCAGTACTTC. Its protein product is CASSPRGQGAHEQYF.